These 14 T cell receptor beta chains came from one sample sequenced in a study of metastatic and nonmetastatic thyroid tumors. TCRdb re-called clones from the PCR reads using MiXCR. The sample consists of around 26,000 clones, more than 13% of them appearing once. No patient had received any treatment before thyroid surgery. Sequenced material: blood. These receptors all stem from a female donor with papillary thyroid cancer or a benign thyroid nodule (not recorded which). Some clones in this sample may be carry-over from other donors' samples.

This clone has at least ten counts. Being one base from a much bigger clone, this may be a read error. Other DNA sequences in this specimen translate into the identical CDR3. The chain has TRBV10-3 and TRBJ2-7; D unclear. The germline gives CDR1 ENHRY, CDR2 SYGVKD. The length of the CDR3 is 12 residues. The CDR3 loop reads CAISESTYEQYF. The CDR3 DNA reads TGCGCCATCAGTGAATCGACCTACGAGCAGTACTTC.

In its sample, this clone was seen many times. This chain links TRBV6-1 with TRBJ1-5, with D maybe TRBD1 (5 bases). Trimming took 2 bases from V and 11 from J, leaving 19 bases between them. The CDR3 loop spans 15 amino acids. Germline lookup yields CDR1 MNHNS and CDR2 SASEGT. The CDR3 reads CASSEWGTEGLAQHF. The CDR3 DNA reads TGTGCCAGCAGTGAATGGGGGACGGAGGGATTGGCCCAGCATTTT.

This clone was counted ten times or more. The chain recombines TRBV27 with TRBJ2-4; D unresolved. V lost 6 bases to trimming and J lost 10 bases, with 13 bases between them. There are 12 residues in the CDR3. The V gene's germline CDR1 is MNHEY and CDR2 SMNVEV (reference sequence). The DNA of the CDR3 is TGTGCCAGCAGCCGACCTGGTAGTATTCAGTACTTC. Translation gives CASSRPGSIQYF.

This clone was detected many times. CDR3 DNA sequence: TGTGCCAGCAGCCAAGGCTGGGGACTAAAGTACCAAGAGACCCAGTACTTC. This translates into CASSQGWGLKYQETQYF. This sequence joins TRBV14 and TRBJ2-5; 7 bases line up with TRBD2. Germline values: CDR1 SGHDN, CDR2 FVKESK. This CDR3 region has 17 residues. V lost 1 base to trimming and J lost 0 bases; unmatched junction nucleotides: 8.

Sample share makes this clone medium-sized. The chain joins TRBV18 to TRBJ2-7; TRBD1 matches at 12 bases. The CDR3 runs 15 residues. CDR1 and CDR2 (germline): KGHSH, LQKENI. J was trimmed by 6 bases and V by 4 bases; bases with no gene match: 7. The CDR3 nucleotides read TGTGCCAGCTCACTCACGGGACAGGGGGCGGGCGAGCAGTACTTC. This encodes CASSLTGQGAGEQYF.

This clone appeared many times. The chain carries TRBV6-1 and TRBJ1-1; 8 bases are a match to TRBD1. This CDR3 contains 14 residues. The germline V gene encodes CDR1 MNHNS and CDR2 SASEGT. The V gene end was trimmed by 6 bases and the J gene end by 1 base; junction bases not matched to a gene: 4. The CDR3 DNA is TGTGCCAGCAGCAACAGGGGGAGGAACACTGAAGCTTTCTTT. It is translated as CASSNRGRNTEAFF.

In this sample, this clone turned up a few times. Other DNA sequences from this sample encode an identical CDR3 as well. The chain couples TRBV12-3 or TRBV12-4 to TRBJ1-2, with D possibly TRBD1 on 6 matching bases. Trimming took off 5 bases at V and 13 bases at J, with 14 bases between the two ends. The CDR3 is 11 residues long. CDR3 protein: CASSLTTGITF. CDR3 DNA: TGTGCCAGCAGTCTAACGACAGGAATCACCTTC.

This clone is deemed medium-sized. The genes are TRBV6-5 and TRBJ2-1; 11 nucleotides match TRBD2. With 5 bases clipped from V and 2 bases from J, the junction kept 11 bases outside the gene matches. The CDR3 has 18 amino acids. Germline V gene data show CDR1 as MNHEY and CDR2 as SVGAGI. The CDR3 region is CASSMGTSGGKTYNEQFF. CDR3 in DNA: TGTGCCAGCAGTATGGGGACTAGCGGAGGGAAGACCTACAATGAGCAGTTCTTC.

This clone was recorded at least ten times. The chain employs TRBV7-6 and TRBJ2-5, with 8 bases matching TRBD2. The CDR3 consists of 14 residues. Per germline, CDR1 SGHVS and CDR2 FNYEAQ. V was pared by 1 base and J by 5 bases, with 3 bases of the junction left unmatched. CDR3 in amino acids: CASSLGLARETQYF. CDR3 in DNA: TGTGCCAGCAGCTTAGGACTAGCGAGGGAGACCCAGTACTTC.

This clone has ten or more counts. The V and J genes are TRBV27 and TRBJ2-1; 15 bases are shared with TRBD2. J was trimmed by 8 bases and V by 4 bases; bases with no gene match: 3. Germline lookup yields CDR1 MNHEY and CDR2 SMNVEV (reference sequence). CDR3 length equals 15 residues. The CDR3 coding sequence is TGTGCCAGCAGTTCCCGGACTAGCGGGAGGGATGAGCAGTTCTTC. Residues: CASSSRTSGRDEQFF.

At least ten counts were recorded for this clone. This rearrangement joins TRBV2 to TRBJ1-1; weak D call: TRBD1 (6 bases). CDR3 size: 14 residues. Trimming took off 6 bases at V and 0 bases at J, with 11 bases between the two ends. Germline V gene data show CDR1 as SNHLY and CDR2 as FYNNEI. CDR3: CASRTQGLNTEAFF. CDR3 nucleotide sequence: TGTGCCAGCAGGACTCAGGGGCTGAACACTGAAGCTTTCTTT.

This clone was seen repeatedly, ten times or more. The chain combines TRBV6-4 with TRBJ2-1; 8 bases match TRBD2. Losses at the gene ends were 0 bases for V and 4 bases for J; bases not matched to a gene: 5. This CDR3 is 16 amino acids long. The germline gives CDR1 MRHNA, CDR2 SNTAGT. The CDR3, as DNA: TGTGCCAGCAGTGACTCGTGGACTAGCAGTTACAATGAGCAGTTCTTC. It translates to CASSDSWTSSYNEQFF.

DNA of the CDR3: TGCGCCAGCAGCCAAGTCGTTGGGGTCAGGCAATACTACGAGCAGTACTTC. Translating it yields CASSQVVGVRQYYEQYF. This rearrangement joins TRBV4-1 to TRBJ2-7, with D hard to call. The V end was cut by 1 base, the J end by 3 bases, with 19 bases between. The length of the CDR3 is 17 residues. Looked up from germline, CDR1 is MGHRA and CDR2 is YSYEKL.

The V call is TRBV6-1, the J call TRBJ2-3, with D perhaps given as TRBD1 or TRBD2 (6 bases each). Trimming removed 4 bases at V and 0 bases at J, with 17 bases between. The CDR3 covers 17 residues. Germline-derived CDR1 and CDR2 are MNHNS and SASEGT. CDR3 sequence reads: CASSGGGTGGSTDTQYF. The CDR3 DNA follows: TGTGCCAGCAGTGGAGGGGGGACTGGCGGGAGCACAGATACGCAGTATTTT.